The next 5 T cell receptor beta chains were all read from a single sample in a study of cytomegalovirus exposure and HLA in healthy donors (dated by TCRdb to the late 2010s). The library was generated by the immunoSEQ multiplex PCR assay. The multiplex PCR relied on a mix of 60 forward primers for TCR Vbeta segments and 13 reverse primers for TCR Jbeta segments. Imported from immuneACCESS, the table was reduced by TCRdb to in-frame sequences with V and J called. These copies leave out some clones; in studies compared against another copy, an unresolved V gene accounts for under half, and the cause of the remainder is not known. This sample has about 170,000 clones in its table, and around 86% of those were observed once. Clones ranked in the top ten supply 0.96% of the sample. The specimen was PBMCs. The receptors here all came from a girl aged 2-10 years in good health and CMV-seropositive.

For this clone: Its ends do not fully match the called genes, so a read error is possible. The chain links TRBV5-1 to TRBJ2-2; D may be TRBD2 (6 bases). Germline assignment: CDR1 SGHRS and CDR2 YFSETQ. The length of the CDR3 is 15 residues. Written as DNA, the CDR3 is TGCGCCAGCAGCTCCTCTAGCGCCAACATCGGGGAGCTGTTTTTT. Translated, it gives CASSSSSANIGELFF.

V and J are TRBV2 and TRBJ2-7, with 14 bases that match TRBD2. This CDR3 is built from 18 residues. Losses at the gene ends were 6 bases for V and 3 bases for J; bases not matched to a gene: 13. CDR1 is SNHLY and CDR2 is FYNNEI in the germline V gene. CDR3 sequence: CASRPTSGRALKLYEQYF. DNA of the CDR3: TGTGCCAGCAGGCCGACTAGCGGGAGGGCCTTAAAACTCTACGAGCAGTACTTC.

The chain uses TRBV5-1 and TRBJ2-5; 7 nucleotides align to TRBD2. Germline trimming cut 4 bases from V and 5 bases from J; bases unmatched to any gene: 17. This CDR3 has 17 residues. The germline gives CDR1 SGHRS, CDR2 YFSETQ. The CDR3, as DNA: TGCGCCAGCAGCCCGGATGCGGGAGCTTTGGTTGGGGAGACCCAGTACTTC. Translating it yields CASSPDAGALVGETQYF.

The chain employs TRBV4-1 and TRBJ1-1; D is uncertain. Germline assignment: CDR1 MGHRA and CDR2 YSYEKL. The CDR3 length is 17 residues. Trimming removed 2 bases from V and 1 base from J, with 17 bases in between. The CDR3, as DNA: TGCGCCAGCAGCCAAATCGTGAAAGGGAGCCGGAACACTGAAGCTTTCTTT. Translation: CASSQIVKGSRNTEAFF.

This clone was picked up one time. J is TRBJ2-3 and V is TRBV4-1, with 7 bases aligning to TRBD1. Germline trimming cut 5 bases from V and 5 bases from J; bases unmatched to any gene: 13. Germline V gene lookup returns CDR1 MGHRA and CDR2 YSYEKL. This CDR3 spans 16 amino acids. The CDR3 spells CASSRRQGVWKDTQYF. CDR3 nucleotides: TGCGCCAGCAGCAGACGACAGGGAGTGTGGAAAGATACGCAGTATTTT.